The 24 T cell receptor beta chains given below trace back to one sample, sequenced in a study of shared clonotypes between healthy human individuals. The repertoire was sequenced with immunoSEQ multiplex PCR; TCRdb's copy has only in-frame clones and lacks some. Of 2,100,000 or so clones listed, almost 96% are singletons. Source material: naive CD4+ T cells sorted from blood. Documented subset: CD45RA+ positively selected. Receptors were obtained from a young man in good health.

This clone appeared a single time. The gene calls are TRBV4-3 and TRBJ1-2, with 9 bases matching TRBD1. The CDR3 totals 15 residues. Germline-derived CDR1 and CDR2 are LGHNA and YSLEER. The trim removed 4 bases at V and 6 bases at J, leaving 9 bases unmatched. The CDR3 DNA follows: TGCGCCAGCAGCCCCGACTTCGGGACAGGGCATGGCTACACCTTC. This encodes CASSPDFGTGHGYTF.

The chain has TRBV10-2 and TRBJ1-3; D is unresolved. Looked up from germline, CDR1 is WSHSY and CDR2 is SAAADI. This CDR3 has 14 amino acids. V was shortened by 3 bases and J by 0 bases, with 6 bases between the two germline ends. CDR3 bases: TGCGCCAGCAGTGACCGGGCCTCTGGAAACACCATATATTTT. It specifies CASSDRASGNTIYF.

V usage is TRBV19 and J usage is TRBJ1-6; D not certain. Deletions cut 0 bases from V and 10 bases from J, with 7 bases between. Germline assignment: CDR1 LNHDA and CDR2 SQIVND (reference sequence). CDR3 length: 13 amino acids. CDR3 loop: CASSIDNLSPLHF. CDR3 coding DNA: TGTGCCAGTAGTATAGATAATTTATCACCCCTCCACTTT.

The chain links TRBV19 to TRBJ1-5; 8 nucleotides line up with TRBD1. J was trimmed by 0 bases and V by 4 bases; bases with no gene match: 11. Looked up from germline, CDR1 is LNHDA and CDR2 is SQIVND (reference sequence). The CDR3 is made up of 18 amino acids. CDR3 DNA: TGTGCCAGTAGTAATAGCCAGGGGGCTATTTATAGCAATCAGCCCCAGCATTTT. Translating gives CASSNSQGAIYSNQPQHF. The whole variable domain, remainder taken from reference TRBV19 and TRBJ1-5, is DGGITQSPKYLFRKEGQNVTLSCEQNLNHDAMYWYRQDPGQGLRLIYYSQIVNDFQKGDIAEGYSVSREKKESFPLTVTSAQKNPTAFYLCASSNSQGAIYSNQPQHFGDGTRLSIL.

The chain links TRBV25-1 to TRBJ2-7; no firm D call. CDR1 and CDR2 from the germline V gene are MGHDK and SYGVNS. The CDR3 length is 11 residues. The V gene lost 2 bases and the J gene lost 6 bases, with 5 bases spanning the gap. CDR3 sequence: CASSEIVEQYF. The CDR3 DNA reads TGTGCCAGCAGTGAAATCGTCGAGCAGTACTTC.

A note on this clone: The same CDR3 can be traced to other DNA sequences in this sample. J is TRBJ2-5 and V is TRBV9, with D uncertain. The CDR3 contains 13 residues. With 0 bases removed from V and 0 bases from J, the gap between germline ends came to 3 bases. Germline V lookup: CDR1 SGDLS, CDR2 YYNGEE. CDR3 loop: CASSVAYQETQYF. The CDR3 DNA follows: TGTGCCAGCAGCGTAGCCTACCAAGAGACCCAGTACTTC. Full variable domain (remainder filled in from reference TRBV9 and TRBJ2-5): DSGVTQTPKHLITATGQRVTLRCSPRSGDLSVYWYQQSLDQGLQFLIQYYNGEERAKGNILERFSAQQFPDLHSELNLSSLELGDSALYFCASSVAYQETQYFGPGTRLLVL.

This chain connects TRBV7-9 to TRBJ2-7; no clear D gene. The length of the CDR3 is 12 residues. V was cut by 6 bases and J by 0 bases, with 6 bases left in between. Per the germline V gene, CDR1 is SEHNR and CDR2 is FQNEAQ (reference sequence). The CDR3 coding sequence is TGTGCCAGCAGTCGCATCTCCTACGAGCAGTACTTC. Translation gives CASSRISYEQYF.

This chain links TRBV9 with TRBJ2-2; no firm D call. The V and J ends lost 4 bases and 2 bases respectively, with 12 bases between them. This CDR3 comprises 15 residues. Germline assignment: CDR1 SGDLS and CDR2 YYNGEE. DNA of the CDR3: TGTGCCAGCAGCCTTGGCCTACTTAACACCGGGGAGCTGTTTTTT. This codes for CASSLGLLNTGELFF.

V usage is TRBV18 and J usage is TRBJ2-4; tentatively, D is TRBD2 (6 bases). The CDR3 extends over 14 amino acids. The germline V gene encodes CDR1 KGHSH and CDR2 LQKENI. Trimming shortened V by 3 bases and J by 6 bases, and 12 bases separated the two germline ends. CDR3 DNA sequence: TGTGCCAGCTCACCCCCTGTGGGGGGAAACATTCAGTACTTC. Encoded protein: CASSPPVGGNIQYF. Filled out from reference TRBV18 and TRBJ2-4, the complete variable domain reads NAGVMQNPRHLVRRRGQEARLRCSPMKGHSHVYWYRQLPEEGLKFMVYLQKENIIDESGMPKERFSAEFPKEGPSILRIQQVVRGDSAAYFCASSPPVGGNIQYFGAGTRLSVL.

The V and J genes are TRBV10-3 and TRBJ2-1; 8 bases align to TRBD2. Unmatched junction bases numbered 7, after V lost 9 bases and J lost 0 bases. The germline gives CDR1 ENHRY, CDR2 SYGVKD. The CDR3 is 15 amino acids. CDR3 region: CAIMSGSYSYNEQFF. The CDR3, as DNA: TGTGCCATTATGAGCGGGAGTTACTCCTACAATGAGCAGTTCTTC.

The rearrangement links TRBV7-9 to TRBJ1-1, with TRBD1 as a possible D gene (6 bases). Trimming removed 6 bases from V and 3 bases from J, with 17 bases in between. This CDR3 comprises 15 residues. The germline V gene encodes CDR1 SEHNR and CDR2 FQNEAQ (reference sequence). The CDR3 nucleotides read TGTGCCAGCAGTTCCCACAGGGACCAGGACACTGAAGCTTTCTTT. Its translation is CASSSHRDQDTEAFF. Based on the CDR3 plus reference TRBV7-9 and TRBJ1-1, the full variable domain is DTGVSQNPRHKITKRGQNVTFRCDPISEHNRLYWYRQTLGQGPEFLTYFQNEAQLEKSRLLSDRFSAERPKGSFSTLEIQRTEQGDSAMYLCASSSHRDQDTEAFFGQGTRLTVV.

The chain joins TRBV6-1 to TRBJ1-2, with unresolved D. Trimming took off 7 bases at V and 4 bases at J, with 16 bases between the two ends. The germline V gene has CDR1 MNHNS and CDR2 SASEGT. The CDR3 extends over 14 amino acids. Written as DNA, the CDR3 is TGTGCCAGCACTCTGGAGGCGCCCACCTATGGCTACACCTTC. It specifies CASTLEAPTYGYTF.

CDR3 loop: CASSLSTRQGSNSPLHF. CDR3 bases: TGTGCCAGCAGTTTATCCACTCGACAGGGGTCCAATTCACCCCTCCACTTT. The V call is TRBV28, the J call TRBJ1-6; 8 bases match TRBD1. Germline V gene sequence: CDR1 MDHEN, CDR2 SYDVKM. With V trimmed by 1 base and J by 7 bases, 9 bases remained unmatched. There are 17 residues in the CDR3.

V and J are TRBV4-1 and TRBJ2-7; tentative D call: TRBD2 (6 bases). Trimming stripped 1 base from V and 2 bases from J, with 12 bases between. Germline V lookup: CDR1 MGHRA, CDR2 YSYEKL. The CDR3 is 15 amino acids. The CDR3 here is CASSQAVSGAYEQYF. CDR3 sequence (DNA): TGCGCCAGCAGCCAAGCTGTTTCGGGAGCCTACGAGCAGTACTTC.

DNA of the CDR3: TGTGCCAGCAGTCCCGGGCAGATCAGTTCCTACGAGCAGTACTTC. Translation: CASSPGQISSYEQYF. The genes are TRBV28 and TRBJ2-7, with no clear D. This CDR3 region has 15 residues. The V and J ends lost 5 bases and 1 base respectively, with 15 bases between them. Germline V lookup: CDR1 MDHEN, CDR2 SYDVKM.

The rearrangement uses TRBV2 and TRBJ2-7, with 7 positions matching TRBD2. V lost 4 bases to trimming and J lost 2 bases; unmatched junction nucleotides: 11. Germline V lookup: CDR1 SNHLY, CDR2 FYNNEI. The CDR3 runs 16 residues. As DNA, the CDR3 is TGTGCCAGCAGTGCGGTTGGGGAGCGGGGCGCCTACGAGCAGTACTTC. Amino acid sequence: CASSAVGERGAYEQYF.

With respect to this clone: The same CDR3 is also encoded by other DNA sequences in this sample. V gene TRBV2 combines with J gene TRBJ2-2; unclear D gene. The V gene's germline CDR1 is SNHLY and CDR2 FYNNEI. CDR3 size: 13 residues. V lost 4 bases and J lost 4, with 7 bases in between. CDR3 coding DNA: TGTGCCAGCAGTGGGACGGGCACCGGGGAGCTGTTTTTT. The encoded protein is CASSGTGTGELFF.

Comment on this clone: The same CDR3 arises from other DNA sequences in this sample as well. This rearrangement joins TRBV20-1 to TRBJ1-1; D is unclear. The CDR3 runs 10 residues. V was pared by 3 bases and J by 5 bases, with 4 bases between. Germline V CDR1 and CDR2: DFQATT, SNEGSKA (reference sequence). DNA for the CDR3: TGCAGTGCTAGTCGTACTGAAGCTTTCTTT. Translating it yields CSASRTEAFF.

In its sample, this clone was seen once. The chain recombines TRBV7-8 with TRBJ1-3, with 9 bases lining up with TRBD1. The CDR3 is made up of 20 amino acids. V dropped 1 base and J dropped 0; count of bases not matched to a gene: 13. The germline CDR1 and CDR2 sequences are SGHVS and FQNEAQ. CDR3: CASSLVSLRTGALSGNTIYF. Here the CDR3 DNA reads TGTGCCAGCAGCTTAGTCAGCCTCCGGACAGGGGCCCTCTCTGGAAACACCATATATTTT.

CDR3 protein: CASSRGQPTYQETQYF. The DNA for the CDR3 is TGTGCCAGCAGCCGAGGACAGCCGACGTACCAAGAGACCCAGTACTTC. V gene TRBV11-2 combines with J gene TRBJ2-5; perhaps TRBD1 as D (6 bases). Germline CDR1 and CDR2: SGHAT and FQNNGV. V was cut by 5 bases and J by 0 bases, with 16 bases left in between. The CDR3 runs to 16 residues.

The chain has TRBV6-5 and TRBJ2-7; 9 bases agree with TRBD2. The CDR3 runs to 16 residues. Germline values: CDR1 MNHEY, CDR2 SVGAGI. The V gene end was trimmed by 2 bases and the J gene end by 4 bases; junction bases not matched to a gene: 9. CDR3 DNA sequence: TGTGCCAGCAGTTACCGGGCGGGAGGGCACTTATACGAGCAGTACTTC. Amino acid sequence: CASSYRAGGHLYEQYF.

In DNA, the CDR3 is TGTGCCAGCAGCCCCCCGAGGGGCGAAGAAAAACTGTTTTTT. Protein product: CASSPPRGEEKLFF. The rearrangement links TRBV11-2 to TRBJ1-4; D might be TRBD1 (5 bases). The CDR3 totals 14 residues. Germline V gene lookup returns CDR1 SGHAT and CDR2 FQNNGV. The V end lost 5 bases, the J end lost 8 bases, and 15 bases lay between the germline ends.

The chain carries TRBV15 and TRBJ1-1; D gene unclear. Trimming removed 0 bases from V and 1 base from J, with 9 bases in between. Germline V gene lookup returns CDR1 LNHNV and CDR2 YYDKDF (reference sequence). The CDR3 runs 15 residues. The CDR3 loop is CATSRDDKSNTEAFF. The CDR3 coding sequence is TGTGCCACCAGCAGAGATGACAAGTCGAACACTGAAGCTTTCTTT. Looking up the rest from reference TRBV15 and TRBJ1-1 gives the full variable domain: DAMVIQNPRYQVTQFGKPVTLSCSQTLNHNVMYWYQQKSSQAPKLLFHYYDKDFNNEADTPDNFQSRRPNTSFCFLDIRSPGLGDTAMYLCATSRDDKSNTEAFFGQGTRLTVV.

CDR3 in amino acids: CASSLSLAGALNTGELFF. CDR3 DNA: TGTGCCAGCAGCTTAAGTCTGGCGGGGGCCCTGAACACCGGGGAGCTGTTTTTT. The V gene is TRBV7-3, the J gene TRBJ2-2; a weak D match, TRBD2 (7 bases). The germline V and J ends were trimmed by 1 base and 1 base, with 16 bases remaining between them. From germline, CDR1 is SGHTA and CDR2 FQGTGA. CDR3 size: 18 residues.